These 24 T cell receptor beta chains were all obtained from the same sample, sequenced in a study of response to subunit inactivated influenza vaccine (dated by TCRdb to 2017 to 2018). Library construction relied on RT-PCR. Sequencing was performed on an Illumina HiSeq 2500. TCRdb itself trimmed the public reads at Q25 with fastp, ran MiXCR and retained productive beta chains. Each entry is one CDR3 protein sequence, shown with its most common DNA and genes. For this sample there are 500,000 to 550,000 distinct CDR3 sequences; roughly 25% appear just once. In total, the top ten clones hold under 3.5% of the sample. These data were likewise used in another study, on T cells expressing NK-cell markers. The second source states: TCR beta cDNA libraries were prepared using 5'RACE template switching, which introduced a universal primer site and unique molecular identifiers.

The sample was CD4+ T cells sorted from PBMCs, taken roughly 12 days after vaccination. The source of these receptors is a man between 45 and 60 years old who received an inactivated influenza vaccine. Donor details come from another sample of the same person, matched by shared clones.

V usage is TRBV3-1 and J usage is TRBJ1-5; possible D gene TRBD1, 6 bases. Germline V gene data show CDR1 as LGHDT and CDR2 as YNNKEL (reference sequence). Trimming shortened V by 1 base and J by 6 bases, and 7 bases separated the two germline ends. The CDR3 spans 13 residues. The CDR3 region has the DNA TGTGCCAGCAGCCAAGGCAGGGGTCAGCCCCAGCATTTT. Its protein product is CASSQGRGQPQHF. The full variable domain, with the rest looked up from reference TRBV3-1 and TRBJ1-5, is DTAVSQTPKYLVTQMGNDKSIKCEQNLGHDTMYWYKQDSKKFLKIMFSYNNKELIINETVPNRFSPKSPDKAHLNLHINSLELGDSAVYFCASSQGRGQPQHFGDGTRLSIL.

The V gene is TRBV20-1, the J gene TRBJ2-5; 7 bases line up with TRBD1. Germline lookup yields CDR1 DFQATT and CDR2 SNEGSKA (reference sequence). Unmatched junction bases numbered 7, after V lost 8 bases and J lost 1 base. This CDR3 region has 13 residues. CDR3 residues: CSTRTGVQETQYF. Here the CDR3 DNA reads TGCAGTACCCGGACAGGCGTCCAAGAGACCCAGTACTTC.

The sample holds a few counts of this clonotype. The chain uses TRBV28 and TRBJ2-7; weak D call: TRBD2 (6 bases). Trimming pared 7 bases from V and 7 bases from J, leaving 17 bases between. Germline lookup yields CDR1 MDHEN and CDR2 SYDVKM. The CDR3 spans 13 residues. The CDR3 region has the DNA TGTGCCAGCAACCCTACGGGAGTCAAGGAGCAGTACTTC. This gives the protein CASNPTGVKEQYF.

The gene calls are TRBV7-9 and TRBJ2-3; the D gene is possibly TRBD2 (5 bases). Germline values: CDR1 SEHNR, CDR2 FQNEAQ (reference sequence). The ends were cut back, 4 bases at V and 1 base at J, with 12 bases in the middle. The CDR3 extends over 15 amino acids. The CDR3 DNA reads as TGTGCCAGCAGCTCCCGGGCGGGTCGCACAGATACGCAGTATTTT. Encoded protein: CASSSRAGRTDTQYF.

This clonotype was seen a few times. The V and J genes are TRBV20-1 and TRBJ2-7; the match to TRBD1 covers 8 bases. The V gene's germline CDR1 is DFQATT and CDR2 SNEGSKA (reference sequence). CDR3 size: 13 residues. V was pared by 4 bases and J by 2 bases, with 4 bases of the junction left unmatched. CDR3 DNA sequence: TGCAGTGCTATTACAGGGGGGCCCTACGAGCAGTACTTC. This sequence encodes CSAITGGPYEQYF.

This clonotype has a handful of counts. J is TRBJ2-4 and V is TRBV29-1; D might be TRBD1 (5 bases). V was trimmed by 4 bases and J by 2 bases, leaving 15 bases between them. This CDR3 is 15 amino acids long. The germline CDR1 and CDR2 sequences are SQVTM and ANQGSEA. The CDR3 protein is CSVARVAGPKNIQYF. Written as DNA, the CDR3 is TGCAGCGTTGCTAGGGTTGCAGGGCCCAAAAACATTCAGTACTTC.

This chain uses TRBV6-2 or TRBV6-3 with TRBJ2-3, with D unresolved. The CDR3 has 14 amino acids. Trimming took 4 bases from V and 2 from J, leaving 10 bases between them. Looked up from germline, CDR1 is MNHEY and CDR2 is SVGEGT. For the CDR3, the DNA is TGTGCCAGCAGTTCCGGACCTCTCACAGATACGCAGTATTTT. This translates into CASSSGPLTDTQYF.

V is TRBV5-5 and J is TRBJ2-2; 12 bases are a match to TRBD2. V shed 0 bases, J shed 5 bases, and the junction held 5 bases outside the gene matches. Germline CDR1 is SGHKS and CDR2 is YYEKEE (reference sequence). The CDR3 is 17 residues long. Here the CDR3 DNA reads TGTGCCAGCAGCTTGGGACTAGCGGGGGCCAAAACCGGGGAGCTGTTTTTT. Translation: CASSLGLAGAKTGELFF.

The V gene is TRBV15, the J gene TRBJ2-1; 8 bases line up with TRBD1. From germline, CDR1 is LNHNV and CDR2 YYDKDF (reference sequence). V shed 11 bases and J 3 bases; nucleotides not matched to a gene: 6. The CDR3 is 13 residues long. The CDR3 is CAAKDRDYNEQFF. CDR3 in DNA: TGTGCCGCCAAGGACAGGGACTACAATGAGCAGTTCTTC. The variable domain in full, completed from reference TRBV15 and TRBJ2-1, reads DAMVIQNPRYQVTQFGKPVTLSCSQTLNHNVMYWYQQKSSQAPKLLFHYYDKDFNNEADTPDNFQSRRPNTSFCFLDIRSPGLGDTAMYLCAAKDRDYNEQFFGPGTRLTVL.

The chain uses TRBV7-2 and TRBJ2-5; no definite D call. Per germline, CDR1 SGHTA and CDR2 FQGNSA. V gave up 5 bases and J gave up 7 bases, with 11 bases separating them. The CDR3 extends over 12 amino acids. DNA for the CDR3: TGTGCCAGCAGCCCCGGGCGAGGGACCCAGTACTTC. Protein sequence: CASSPGRGTQYF.

The gene calls are TRBV12-3 or TRBV12-4 and TRBJ2-3; D not resolved. The CDR3 extends over 14 amino acids. Trimming took off 3 bases at V and 2 bases at J, with 9 bases between the two ends. The CDR3 here is CASSFAATTDTQYF. Written as DNA, the CDR3 is TGTGCCAGCAGTTTTGCAGCTACCACAGATACGCAGTATTTT.

This rearrangement joins TRBV28 to TRBJ1-5, with TRBD1 matching over 8 bases. With 8 bases clipped from V and 5 bases from J, the junction kept 5 bases outside the gene matches. This CDR3 has 13 residues. CDR1 is MDHEN, CDR2 SYDVKM, per germline. CDR3 sequence reads: CASLGQGDQPQHF. As DNA, the CDR3 is TGTGCCAGCCTAGGACAGGGCGATCAGCCCCAGCATTTT.

The V call is TRBV15, the J call TRBJ2-4; D remains unclear. The CDR3 consists of 16 residues. V was pared by 0 bases and J by 9 bases, with 18 bases between. Looked up from germline, CDR1 is LNHNV and CDR2 is YYDKDF (reference sequence). CDR3 in DNA: TGTGCCACCAGCAGAGACAGTTCCCAATCCCTCGGCATTCAGTACTTC. Its translation is CATSRDSSQSLGIQYF.

This sequence joins TRBV5-1 and TRBJ2-3; 9 nucleotides agree with TRBD2. Germline V gives CDR1 SGHRS, CDR2 YFSETQ. J gave up 2 bases and V 3 bases, and 10 bases lay outside the gene matches. The CDR3 consists of 17 residues. CDR3 amino acids: CASSSLRSGGPTDTQYF. DNA for the CDR3: TGCGCCAGCAGCTCCCTGAGGAGCGGGGGGCCCACAGATACGCAGTATTTT.

This clonotype was found a few times. The rearrangement links TRBV4-1 to TRBJ2-4, with unresolved D. The ends were cut back, 0 bases at V and 16 bases at J, with 16 bases in the middle. The germline gives CDR1 MGHRA, CDR2 YSYEKL. The CDR3 consists of 13 residues. The CDR3 DNA follows: TGCGCCAGCAGCCAAGAACCATCCTTTGCTCCTTACTTC. Translated, it gives CASSQEPSFAPYF.

This clonotype was recorded a few times. The rearrangement uses TRBV21-1 and TRBJ2-5; the D segment call TRBD2 is taken from the table without a DNA check. TRBV21-1 is classified as a pseudogene. The CDR3 is 18 residues long. CDR3 sequence reads: CASSPWRGTSPGGETQYF. CDR3 DNA sequence: TGTGCCAGCAGCCCCTGGAGGGGGACTAGCCCGGGGGGAGAGACCCAGTACTTC.

This sequence joins TRBV5-5 and TRBJ1-5; a weak D match, TRBD1 (5 bases). The CDR3 contains 14 residues. CDR1 and CDR2 (germline): SGHKS, YYEKEE (reference sequence). V lost 4 bases, J lost 4 bases, and 12 bases lay in between. The CDR3 bases are TGTGCCAGCAGCCTTTATGCAGGGAATCAGCCCCAGCATTTT. Protein product: CASSLYAGNQPQHF.

The chain carries TRBV12-3 or TRBV12-4 and TRBJ2-5, with 8 positions matching TRBD2. This CDR3 comprises 16 residues. The V segment lost 5 bases and the J segment 0 bases; nucleotides outside the gene matches: 8. CDR3 DNA sequence: TGTGCCAGCAGTAGGATCCTAGCGGGTTACCAAGAGACCCAGTACTTC. Translation: CASSRILAGYQETQYF.

CDR3 loop: CASSPERGKNIQYF. CDR3 DNA: TGTGCCAGCTCACCAGAGCGGGGCAAAAACATTCAGTACTTC. The J gene is TRBJ2-4, the V gene TRBV18, with 7 bases matching TRBD2. The junction had 1 base not matched to a gene; V was cut back by 2 bases and J by 3 bases. CDR1 is KGHSH and CDR2 is LQKENI in the germline V gene. The CDR3 runs 14 residues.

This chain joins TRBV7-2 and TRBJ2-1; D is ambiguous. The CDR3 length is 13 residues. V was shortened by 5 bases and J by 7 bases, with 12 bases between the two germline ends. Germline V gene lookup returns CDR1 SGHTA and CDR2 FQGNSA. The chain's CDR3 is CASSGLGRNEQFF. In DNA, the CDR3 is TGTGCCAGCAGCGGTCTAGGGCGAAATGAGCAGTTCTTC.

The chain is built from TRBV3-1 and TRBJ1-6; the match to TRBD1 covers 10 bases. Germline V gene lookup returns CDR1 LGHDT and CDR2 YNNKEL (reference sequence). The V and J ends lost 10 bases and 10 bases, in that order; junction bases with no gene match: 10. The CDR3 totals 14 residues. The CDR3 nucleotides read TGTGCCACCGCCCCGGGACAGGGGTCATCACCCCTCCACTTT. Encoded protein: CATAPGQGSSPLHF.

The V call is TRBV29-1, the J call TRBJ2-3; D perhaps matches TRBD2 (6 bases). CDR1 is SQVTM, CDR2 ANQGSEA, per germline. This CDR3 is 13 amino acids long. Trimming removed 5 bases at V and 5 bases at J, with 14 bases between. Here the CDR3 reads CSVKRAGIDTQYF. As DNA, the CDR3 is TGCAGCGTTAAGCGGGCAGGGATAGATACGCAGTATTTT.

The chain links TRBV29-1 to TRBJ2-2, with TRBD2 matching over 9 bases. The CDR3 spans 15 residues. Per the germline V gene, CDR1 is SQVTM and CDR2 is ANQGSEA. V shed 4 bases, J shed 6 bases, and the junction held 9 bases outside the gene matches. The CDR3 DNA reads TGCAGCGTTGGATTTAGAGTAGCGGGAGCCGGGGAGCTGTTTTTT. It translates to CSVGFRVAGAGELFF.

This clonotype was found a few times. J is TRBJ1-1 and V is TRBV7-2, with D perhaps matching TRBD1 (5 bases). The V end lost 0 bases, the J end lost 8 bases, and 10 bases lay between the germline ends. CDR3 size: 13 residues. Germline loops: CDR1 SGHTA, CDR2 FQGNSA. CDR3 sequence reads: CASSLARDREAFF. Written as DNA, the CDR3 is TGTGCCAGCAGCTTAGCCAGGGACCGAGAAGCTTTCTTT.